Shown below are 8 T cell receptor beta chains from a single sample sequenced in a study of graft-versus-host responses after intestinal transplantation. Clones were read by immunoSEQ multiplex PCR, and TCRdb kept only the in-frame ones, dropping some. The sample has 9,500 to 12,000 clones, 80% to 95% seen once. Sequencing used PBMCs, obtained approximately 69 days after transplant. These receptors were collected from a human patient who received an intestinal transplant, so some T cells may come from the graft donor.

The chain recombines TRBV21-1 with TRBJ2-5; the table gives TRBD2 as D, unverified against the DNA. TRBV21-1 is a pseudogene locus. The CDR3 loop spans 18 amino acids. CDR3: CASSKESQTSGLQETQYF. The CDR3 DNA is TGTGCCAGCAGCAAAGAATCTCAGACTAGCGGGCTCCAAGAGACCCAGTACTTC.

The V gene is TRBV7-3, the J gene TRBJ2-3; maybe TRBD2 (6 bases). The CDR3 has 14 residues. Trimming took 3 bases from V and 2 from J, leaving 9 bases between them. Per the germline V gene, CDR1 is SGHTA and CDR2 is FQGTGA. DNA for the CDR3: TGTGCCAGCAGCTTTGGAGGGGCCACAGATACGCAGTATTTT. Its protein product is CASSFGGATDTQYF. Filled out from reference TRBV7-3 and TRBJ2-3, the complete variable domain reads GAGVSQTPSNKVTEKGKYVELRCDPISGHTALYWYRQSLGQGPEFLIYFQGTGAADDSGLPNDRFFAVRPEGSVSTLKIQRTERGDSAVYLCASSFGGATDTQYFGPGTRLTVL.

The V and J genes are TRBV9 and TRBJ2-5; D is possibly TRBD1 or TRBD2 (5 bases each). The CDR3 is made up of 16 amino acids. V lost 4 bases and J lost 2, with 18 bases in between. Germline CDR1 reads SGDLS; CDR2 reads YYNGEE. The chain's CDR3 is CASSPPVGTAQETQYF. The CDR3 nucleotides read TGTGCCAGCAGCCCTCCGGTTGGGACGGCACAAGAGACCCAGTACTTC. Full variable domain (rest looked up from reference TRBV9 and TRBJ2-5): DSGVTQTPKHLITATGQRVTLRCSPRSGDLSVYWYQQSLDQGLQFLIQYYNGEERAKGNILERFSAQQFPDLHSELNLSSLELGDSALYFCASSPPVGTAQETQYFGPGTRLLVL.

The chain is built from TRBV15 and TRBJ2-2, with 10 bases lining up with TRBD1. Germline-derived CDR1 and CDR2 are LNHNV and YYDKDF (reference sequence). The V gene end was trimmed by 6 bases and the J gene end by 5 bases; junction bases not matched to a gene: 3. The CDR3 spans 14 residues. CDR3 sequence: CATRRQGATGELFF. The CDR3 DNA reads TGTGCCACCAGAAGACAGGGGGCAACCGGGGAGCTGTTTTTT.

The V call is TRBV30, the J call TRBJ1-2; D is undetermined. The V gene's germline CDR1 is GTSNPN and CDR2 SVGIG (reference sequence). The CDR3 has 12 residues. Deletions cut 8 bases from V and 8 bases from J, with 18 bases between. Here the CDR3 reads CARNLGGQGYTF. CDR3 DNA sequence: TGTGCCCGGAACCTCGGCGGGCAGGGCTACACCTTC.

J is TRBJ1-1 and V is TRBV5-1; D is possibly TRBD1 (6 bases). Germline V CDR1 and CDR2: SGHRS, YFSETQ. The CDR3 has 12 amino acids. The ends were cut back, 4 bases at V and 5 bases at J, with 9 bases in the middle. The CDR3 DNA reads TGCGCCAGCAGCCTTGGACAGACTGAAGCTTTCTTT. This gives the protein CASSLGQTEAFF.

The V call is TRBV10-3, the J call TRBJ1-2; 10 bases match TRBD1. The J segment lost 0 bases and the V segment lost 8 bases, leaving 9 bases of the junction unmatched. The CDR3 sequence is 16 residues long. Germline CDR1 reads ENHRY; CDR2 reads SYGVKD. The CDR3 reads CAIGPGQGIPNYGYTF. The CDR3 DNA follows: TGTGCCATCGGACCGGGACAGGGGATCCCTAACTATGGCTACACCTTC.

V and J are TRBV28 and TRBJ2-1; 9 bases fit TRBD1. The ends lost 5 bases at V and 7 bases at J; junction bases unmatched: 6. The CDR3 length is 14 residues. CDR1 is MDHEN and CDR2 is SYDVKM in the germline V gene. The CDR3 sequence: CASSGGQGRNEQFF. The CDR3 region has the DNA TGTGCCAGCAGTGGCGGACAGGGGAGGAATGAGCAGTTCTTC. Using reference TRBV28 and TRBJ2-1 for the parts outside the CDR3, the full variable domain is DVKVTQSSRYLVKRTGEKVFLECVQDMDHENMFWYRQDPGLGLRLIYFSYDVKMKEKGDIPEGYSVSREKKERFSLILESASTNQTSMYLCASSGGQGRNEQFFGPGTRLTVL.